The clone carrying this T cell receptor (beta chain) was seen ten or more times. Its antigen is as yet unknown. The TCR beta CDR3 regions underwent amplification using RNA transcripts as the source. HTBI primers drove first-round RT-PCR of the TCR CDR3. TCRdb re-called the multiplex PCR reads through MiXCR, storing one row per CDR3 protein. The sample shows under 450,000 distinct CDR3 sequences, roughly 13% of them seen only once. The sample belongs to a study of T cells in Graves' hyperthyroidism and ophthalmopathy. Study-wide findings and caveats: From stable hyperthyroidism, ophthalmopathy was set apart by a 13 V-J model.

The CDR3 totals 14 residues. CDR1 is SGHDT and CDR2 is YYEEEE in the germline V gene. With 0 bases removed from V and 2 bases from J, the gap between germline ends came to 9 bases. Sequencing was done on a sample of blood. This TCR derives from a man aged 30 to 45 with Graves' hyperthyroidism that later progressed to Graves' ophthalmopathy. The chain has TRBV5-6 and TRBJ2-7, with D perhaps TRBD1 (6 bases). The CDR3 spells CASSLAGAAYEQYF. CDR3 DNA: TGTGCCAGCAGCTTGGCAGGGGCCGCCTACGAGCAGTACTTC.